This T cell receptor (beta chain) was recorded in a study of T cell responses to AZD1222 COVID-19 vaccine (TCRdb year 2021). At the level of the whole study: AZD1222 recipients with second doses at about 4 weeks or about 12 weeks were pooled, because spike-specific TCR depth and breadth did not differ between schedules. A total of around 240 trial participants underwent TCR sequencing, of whom roughly 210 had received two doses of AZD1222 and about 26 had received two doses of the MenACWY control vaccine. Enrollment into the trials was organized by age into subgroups of 18-55, 56-69 and 70-plus years, and those subgroups contained about 150, 27 and 61 TCR-sequenced participants, respectively.

Looking up the germline V gene yields CDR1 KGHDR and CDR2 SFDVKD. Clipping removes 3 bases from V and 0 bases from J, with 1 as the unmatched junction base count. Spanning cysteine to phenylalanine, the CDR3 consists of 14 amino acids. Only the CDR3 DNA stays, 42 bases, in frame from base 1. The CDR3 regions of human TCRbeta chains were analyzed by immunosequencing. The paper's data handling went like this. Repertoire TCRs were checked for matches against a reference library of SARS-CoV-2-specific TCRs that had been generated using the MIRA antigen-specificity platform. Breadth meant the fraction of unique TCRs that were SARS-CoV-2-associated, whereas depth meant the fraction of total T cells that were SARS-CoV-2-associated. Using the MIRA data, each spike-specific TCR was assigned both to the spike region to which the TCR was reactive and to a CD4 or CD8 class. Log10-transformed breadth and depth values were compared by one-way ANOVA with Sidak's multiple comparisons tests. This is the immuneACCESS table as TCRdb keeps it, with only in-frame sequences that have V and J called. A part of the clones is gone; compared with another copy, unresolved V genes explain less than half, and the rest is unexplained. That table furnishes V, J and clone size, whereas the DNA furnished D and trimming. The sample records 65,000 to 90,000 clones, approximately 87% of which are singletons. The top ten clonotypes cover around 6.7% of the sample.

A remark on this clone: Which antigen it targets is not known. Base qualities are not recorded, but no much larger clone differs from it by a single base.

Study-wide conclusions, independent of this receptor: Because no day 14 peak-response samples were available, repertoires were characterized only after the peak T cell response. The 56-69-year group was small, and its depth increase did not reach significance, likely because of low power. Only a handful of AZD1222 recipients were SARS-CoV-2 seropositive at baseline, limiting conclusions about previously exposed vaccinees. Reportedly, close to half of the unique spike-specific TCRs recognized epitopes lying outside the regions that are mutated in the B.1.351 and B.1.1.7 variants. After two AZD1222 doses, both the breadth and the depth of spike-specific TCRs were significantly higher than at day 0 and than in MenACWY recipients. CD4 TCRs associated with the vaccine covered the entire spike protein, and the dominant responses were in regions 160-218 and 743-854. Participants were mostly white British and included more females than males, and it was suggested by the authors that clonal diversity may have been underestimated.

Sample time point, as interpreted from the label and publication: baseline before first vaccination. Samples from vaccinated people were obtained from the UK trials COV001 and COV002, which included a single-blind randomized controlled phase 2/3 trial of AZD1222 (ChAdOx1 nCoV-19) in healthy adults. For TCRbeta chain sequencing, PBMC samples from trial participants were taken at day 0 and at day 28 after the second dose. The rearranged segments are TRBV24-1 and TRBJ2-7; the junction holds 7 bases that match TRBD1. The sequence came from an adult in good health. Specimen: peripheral blood, collected on day 0 of AZD1222 vaccination. The CDR3 region reads CATSDRTGSYEQYF. In nucleotides, the sequence is TGTGCCACCAGTGATAGGACAGGCTCCTACGAGCAGTACTTC.